A selection of T cell receptor beta chains follows, all from one sample in a study of T cell responses to AZD1222 COVID-19 vaccine. Sequencing was performed with immunoSEQ multiplex PCR; in TCRdb, only in-frame clones are kept and a portion is missing. Of over 130,000 clones in the sample, more than 85% were seen once. The specimen comprised peripheral blood, sampled 28 days after the second AZD1222 dose. The receptors were gathered from an adult who received the AZD1222 COVID-19 vaccine. Each CDR3 is given with its conserved first and last residue.

CDR3 protein	V gene	J gene
CASTQEGTEAFF	TRBV28	TRBJ1-1
CASSFILGEAFF	TRBV7-9	TRBJ1-1
CASSRAGGNTDTQYF	TRBV6-2/TRBV6-3	TRBJ2-3
CASREAGANVLTF	TRBV12-3/TRBV12-4	TRBJ2-6
CSALPSGLSDTEAFF	TRBV29-1	TRBJ1-1
CASSQDLTVGYEQYF	TRBV4-1	TRBJ2-7
CASSSPGDGNTEAFF	TRBV5-4	TRBJ1-1
CSVEDSHSPNYGYTF	TRBV29-1	TRBJ1-2
CASIGLHHYEQYF	TRBV25-1	TRBJ2-7
CASSIDSRGGNQPQHF	TRBV19	TRBJ1-5
CASSFNRAEEAFF	TRBV7-2	TRBJ1-1
CASSVGQGRNEQFF	TRBV9	TRBJ2-1
CASSYSVRFSNYGYTF	TRBV6-5	TRBJ1-2
CAISEVSGLEAFF	TRBV10-3	TRBJ1-1
CASSTRTSGTNEQFF	TRBV7-2	TRBJ2-1
CASRKDSPGYGYTF	TRBV2	TRBJ1-2
CASSPTGTGGRGEQFF	TRBV7-9	TRBJ2-1
CASSEVDRSYEQYF	TRBV6-1	TRBJ2-7
CASSIVGGVTYNEQFF	TRBV19	TRBJ2-1
CASSVEAFSSYNEQFF	TRBV9	TRBJ2-1
CASSYPGSYEQYF	TRBV7-9	TRBJ2-7
CASSQPGQLKFMNTEAFF	TRBV21-1	TRBJ1-1
CASSVVVAGTFILAKNIQYF	TRBV6-1	TRBJ2-4